These 28 T cell receptor beta chains share one sample of origin, sequenced in a study of T-cell memory formation after mild COVID-19. TCRdb itself ran the 5' RACE reads through MiXCR, one entry per CDR3 protein. The sample shows around 250,000 distinct CDR3 sequences, around 15% of them seen only once. The sample was PBMCs or a T cell subset sorted from them (not recorded which). The receptor source for this set is a man aged 18 to 29 who had mild COVID-19 (a few samples of this study predate the infection). Cell type and time point are not known.

The chain joins TRBV5-1 to TRBJ2-3; D gene uncertain. The CDR3 extends over 11 amino acids. Looked up from germline, CDR1 is SGHRS and CDR2 is YFSETQ. Trimming left V 4 bases short and J 5 bases short, with 5 bases between. The CDR3 protein is CASSVEDTQYF. The CDR3 coding sequence is TGCGCCAGCAGCGTCGAAGATACGCAGTATTTT.

This clonotype was seen at least ten times. The V and J genes are TRBV9 and TRBJ1-5; D unresolved. V gave up 0 bases and J gave up 5 bases, with 6 bases separating them. Germline lookup yields CDR1 SGDLS and CDR2 YYNGEE. The CDR3 contains 13 residues. DNA for the CDR3: TGTGCCAGCAGCGTAGGGGTGGATCAGCCCCAGCATTTT. It encodes CASSVGVDQPQHF.

This clonotype was seen a handful of times. This chain links TRBV28 with TRBJ2-1; TRBD1 might be the D (5 bases). The CDR3 totals 15 residues. Germline loops: CDR1 MDHEN, CDR2 SYDVKM. V shed 6 bases and J shed 4 bases, with 16 bases lying between them. CDR3 amino acids: CASSGASQGYNEQFF. The CDR3 region has the DNA TGTGCCAGCAGCGGAGCTTCGCAGGGTTACAATGAGCAGTTCTTC.

V gene TRBV2 combines with J gene TRBJ2-2, with 10 bases that match TRBD2. The germline V gene encodes CDR1 SNHLY and CDR2 FYNNEI. This CDR3 spans 15 amino acids. J was trimmed by 6 bases and V by 7 bases; bases with no gene match: 8. In DNA, the CDR3 is TGTGCCAGCACGGGAGCGGGGGGGCAGGCCGGGGAGCTGTTTTTT. Its translation: CASTGAGGQAGELFF.

This clonotype turned up a few times. V is TRBV24-1 and J is TRBJ2-1; 10 bases line up with TRBD2. V gave up 4 bases and J gave up 9 bases; unmatched junction bases: 5. CDR3 size: 14 residues. Per the germline V gene, CDR1 is KGHDR and CDR2 is SFDVKD. Here the CDR3 reads CATSDPGTSVEQFF. For the CDR3, the DNA is TGTGCCACCAGTGACCCCGGGACTAGCGTTGAGCAGTTCTTC.

There are a few counts of this clonotype. The rearrangement joins TRBV5-1 to TRBJ1-2; TRBD1 matches at 7 bases. This CDR3 spans 14 amino acids. The germline V gene has CDR1 SGHRS and CDR2 YFSETQ. Germline trimming cut 4 bases from V and 3 bases from J; bases unmatched to any gene: 6. The CDR3 nucleotides read TGCGCCAGCAGCCCCCGGGACAGAGACTATGGCTACACCTTC. Amino acid sequence: CASSPRDRDYGYTF. The full variable domain, completed using reference TRBV5-1 and TRBJ1-2, is KAGVTQTPRYLIKTRGQQVTLSCSPISGHRSVSWYQQTPGQGLQFLFEYFSETQRNKGNFPGRFSGRQFSNSRSEMNVSTLELGDSALYLCASSPRDRDYGYTFGSGTRLTVV.

This clonotype was counted only a few times. The chain carries TRBV5-1 and TRBJ2-7; D perhaps matches TRBD1 (6 bases). V was clipped by 0 bases and J by 3 bases, with 13 bases between them. The length of the CDR3 is 15 residues. The germline gives CDR1 SGHRS, CDR2 YFSETQ. DNA of the CDR3: TGCGCCAGCAGCTTGGGGGCAGGGGTTAACTACGAGCAGTACTTC. Translating it yields CASSLGAGVNYEQYF.

This clonotype was detected only a few times. The chain joins TRBV6-5 to TRBJ2-5; no clear D gene. Looked up from germline, CDR1 is MNHEY and CDR2 is SVGAGI. The CDR3 covers 14 residues. V was pared by 5 bases and J by 5 bases, with 15 bases between. The CDR3 sequence: CASSPPALPETQYF. The CDR3 DNA reads as TGTGCCAGCAGTCCCCCGGCCCTTCCCGAGACCCAGTACTTC.

This clonotype showed up just a few times. The chain joins TRBV4-2 to TRBJ2-7; TRBD2 matches 7 bases. V dropped 0 bases and J dropped 5; count of bases not matched to a gene: 10. Germline CDR1 reads LGHNA; CDR2 reads YNFKEQ. The CDR3 totals 16 residues. This CDR3 is CASSQEWGGDFDEQYF. Written as DNA, the CDR3 is TGTGCCAGCAGCCAAGAATGGGGGGGGGACTTTGACGAGCAGTACTTC.

Only a few counts were recorded for this clonotype. In nucleotides, the CDR3 is TGTGCCAGCAGTCGATGGCCTGAAGCTTTCTTT. Protein sequence: CASSRWPEAFF. V usage is TRBV6-5 and J usage is TRBJ1-1; D unresolved. Trimming cost V 5 bases and J 6 bases, with 7 bases left between them. CDR3 length: 11 residues. Germline V gives CDR1 MNHEY, CDR2 SVGAGI.

This clonotype was detected only a few times. J is TRBJ2-1 and V is TRBV27; 8 positions match TRBD1. V trimming: 3 bases; J trimming: 1 base; junction bases outside the gene matches: 8. CDR1 is MNHEY, CDR2 SMNVEV, per germline (reference sequence). This CDR3 has 17 residues. The CDR3 here is CASSFRGRGLSYNEQFF. Here the CDR3 DNA reads TGTGCCAGCAGTTTTCGGGGCAGGGGGCTTTCCTACAATGAGCAGTTCTTC.

Ten or more counts support this clonotype. The chain couples TRBV5-1 to TRBJ2-5, with D unclear. The V end was cut by 5 bases, the J end by 1 base, with 12 bases between. This CDR3 spans 14 amino acids. Germline CDR1 SGHRS, CDR2 YFSETQ. CDR3 nucleotide sequence: TGCGCCAGCAGAAGATCACAGACCCAAGAGACCCAGTACTTC. Translation: CASRRSQTQETQYF. The whole variable domain, filled in from reference TRBV5-1 and TRBJ2-5, reads KAGVTQTPRYLIKTRGQQVTLSCSPISGHRSVSWYQQTPGQGLQFLFEYFSETQRNKGNFPGRFSGRQFSNSRSEMNVSTLELGDSALYLCASRRSQTQETQYFGPGTRLLVL.

This sequence joins TRBV4-3 and TRBJ2-3; D is undetermined. The CDR3 runs 15 residues. V lost 0 bases, J lost 2 bases, and 9 bases lay in between. Per germline, CDR1 LGHNA and CDR2 YSLEER. This CDR3 reads CASSQDGAITDTQYF. CDR3 DNA sequence: TGCGCCAGCAGCCAAGATGGTGCCATCACAGATACGCAGTATTTT.

This clonotype was picked up a small number of times. V is TRBV20-1 and J is TRBJ2-1; 8 positions match TRBD2. J gave up 6 bases and V 5 bases, and 9 bases lay outside the gene matches. The V gene's germline CDR1 is DFQATT and CDR2 SNEGSKA (reference sequence). This CDR3 is 14 amino acids long. The CDR3 is CSAWTSSGSNEQFF. The CDR3 DNA reads TGCAGTGCTTGGACTAGCTCTGGTTCCAATGAGCAGTTCTTC.

Only a few counts were recorded for this clonotype. V is TRBV5-1 and J is TRBJ2-2; D is unclear. CDR3 length: 15 amino acids. Trimming took off 2 bases at V and 6 bases at J, with 14 bases between the two ends. The germline CDR1 and CDR2 sequences are SGHRS and YFSETQ. CDR3 sequence (DNA): TGCGCCAGCAGCTTATCCCGGGCCTCCTCCGGGGAGCTGTTTTTT. Amino acid sequence: CASSLSRASSGELFF.

The chain couples TRBV19 to TRBJ1-6; D unresolved. Per the germline V gene, CDR1 is LNHDA and CDR2 is SQIVND (reference sequence). The CDR3 sequence is 14 residues long. Trimming cost V 4 bases and J 4 bases, with 8 bases left between them. The CDR3: CASSRRDYNSPLHF. The DNA for the CDR3 is TGTGCCAGTAGTAGGAGGGATTATAATTCACCCCTCCACTTT.

This clonotype has a handful of counts. V usage is TRBV4-1 and J usage is TRBJ2-3; D is possibly TRBD1 or TRBD2 (5 bases each). V was trimmed by 0 bases and J by 2 bases, leaving 18 bases between them. Germline V gene data show CDR1 as MGHRA and CDR2 as YSYEKL. This CDR3 has 18 amino acids. DNA for the CDR3: TGCGCCAGCAGCCAAGATGGGGGAACAGGTTCTCACACAGATACGCAGTATTTT. Translation gives CASSQDGGTGSHTDTQYF.

The chain recombines TRBV12-3 or TRBV12-4 with TRBJ2-5; no clear D. The length of the CDR3 is 13 residues. The V end lost 3 bases, the J end lost 2 bases, and 7 bases lay between the germline ends. The CDR3 reads CASSLYRQETQYF. The CDR3 DNA sequence: TGTGCCAGCAGTTTGTACAGACAAGAGACCCAGTACTTC.

This chain connects TRBV6-2 or TRBV6-3 to TRBJ2-5; 8 bases agree with TRBD1. Looked up from germline, CDR1 is MNHEY and CDR2 is SVGEGT. The CDR3 runs 14 residues. V was clipped by 10 bases and J by 0 bases; unmatched bases: 7. The CDR3 DNA sequence: TGTGCCACCGATCCGGGACAGGACCAAGAGACCCAGTACTTC. Protein: CATDPGQDQETQYF.

This chain links TRBV5-5 with TRBJ2-3; D is ambiguous. V lost 6 bases and J 4 bases, leaving 12 bases between the germline ends. From germline, CDR1 is SGHKS and CDR2 YYEKEE (reference sequence). This CDR3 is 13 amino acids long. The CDR3 reads CASIDSAPDTQYF. Written as DNA, the CDR3 is TGTGCCAGCATCGATTCGGCCCCAGATACGCAGTATTTT.

The V call is TRBV24-1, the J call TRBJ2-5, with D unclear. The germline gives CDR1 KGHDR, CDR2 SFDVKD. V lost 5 bases and J 5 bases, leaving 11 bases between the germline ends. The CDR3 sequence is 13 residues long. Here the CDR3 DNA reads TGTGCCACCAGTGCTATAGGGCCGGAGACCCAGTACTTC. It translates to CATSAIGPETQYF.

As for this clonotype: With a much larger clone just one base away, this may be a read error. The chain uses TRBV6-2 or TRBV6-3 and TRBJ2-7; no reliable D call. The CDR3 extends over 14 amino acids. In germline, CDR1 is MNHEY, CDR2 SVGEGT. CDR3 sequence (DNA): TGTGCCATCAGTTACTCGGATGGGCAACCCGTGCAGTACTTC. It codes for CAISYSDGQPVQYF.

The V call is TRBV4-1, the J call TRBJ1-4; D unclear. Germline-derived CDR1 and CDR2 are MGHRA and YSYEKL. V was clipped by 3 bases and J by 0 bases, with 8 bases between them. The CDR3 runs to 15 residues. The CDR3, as DNA: TGCGCCAGCAGCCATGGACCCGCAACTAATGAAAAACTGTTTTTT. The encoded protein is CASSHGPATNEKLFF.

The chain uses TRBV11-2 and TRBJ2-2; 8 bases line up with TRBD2. The junction had 9 bases not matched to a gene; V was cut back by 7 bases and J by 2 bases. There are 16 residues in the CDR3. Germline values: CDR1 SGHAT, CDR2 FQNNGV. In DNA, the CDR3 is TGTGCCAGCACCCGACTCACTAGCGGTAACACCGGGGAGCTGTTTTTT. It codes for CASTRLTSGNTGELFF.

This clonotype was observed at least ten times. J is TRBJ2-2 and V is TRBV20-1; the D gene could be TRBD1 or TRBD2 (5 bases each). CDR1 DFQATT and CDR2 SNEGSKA come from the germline V gene (reference sequence). This CDR3 has 15 residues. V shed 6 bases and J shed 6 bases, with 20 bases lying between them. Here the CDR3 DNA reads TGCAGTGCCACCAAGGCAGGGTGGGGGTCCGGGGAGCTGTTTTTT. Translating gives CSATKAGWGSGELFF.

The rearrangement joins TRBV9 to TRBJ2-5; no reliable D call. CDR3 size: 14 residues. Germline CDR1 is SGDLS and CDR2 is YYNGEE. V dropped 0 bases and J dropped 6 bases, with 12 bases sitting between them. The CDR3: CASSVDNSQKTQYF. The CDR3 coding sequence is TGTGCCAGCAGCGTAGATAATAGCCAGAAGACCCAGTACTTC.

This clonotype was found a few times. The CDR3 protein is CSARRTGTGQSNQPQHF. The CDR3 bases are TGCAGTGCTAGACGAACCGGGACAGGGCAAAGCAATCAGCCCCAGCATTTT. The V and J genes are TRBV20-1 and TRBJ1-5; TRBD1 matches 9 bases. The ends lost 2 bases at V and 1 base at J; junction bases unmatched: 9. CDR1 and CDR2 (germline): DFQATT, SNEGSKA (reference sequence). The CDR3 is 17 amino acids.

The rearrangement links TRBV7-3 to TRBJ2-1; 11 bases map to TRBD1. J lost 8 bases, V lost 4 bases, and 10 bases had no gene match. The CDR3 runs to 16 residues. Germline V gene lookup returns CDR1 SGHTA and CDR2 FQGTGA. The CDR3 sequence is CASSSDRDRGEDEQFF. CDR3 sequence (DNA): TGTGCCAGCAGCTCTGACCGGGACAGGGGGGAAGATGAGCAGTTCTTC.